This T cell receptor beta chain is from a study of cytomegalovirus exposure and HLA in healthy donors. Study-wide points: As immune exposure information, only CMV serostatus was available. Per a prior analysis, the majority of TCR beta V segments were productive roughly 87% or roughly 30% of the time.

This clone was counted a few times. What it binds is not known. The PCR made use of 60 Vbeta and 13 Jbeta primers. This table comes from immunoSEQ multiplex PCR, and its TCRdb copy is limited to in-frame clones, with some not included. Here the sample spans about 59,000 clones, about 86% being singletons. V lost 1 base to trimming and J lost 5 bases; unmatched junction nucleotides: 2. The CDR3 runs 14 residues. Germline V CDR1 and CDR2: SGHDT, YYEEEE. This TCR was sampled from a man in his forties in good health and CMV-seronegative. The sequencing input was PBMCs. This rearrangement joins TRBV5-6 to TRBJ1-2; 10 bases are shared with TRBD1. The CDR3 coding sequence is TGTGCCAGCAGCTTGACGGGACAGGGGTATGGCTACACCTTC. Protein sequence: CASSLTGQGYGYTF.